Each of the 30 T cell receptor beta chains below was sequenced from the same sample in a study of cytomegalovirus exposure and HLA in healthy donors. PCR amplification relied on 60 Vbeta primers (plus 13 Jbeta primers). TCRdb keeps only in-frame clones here, not all; method: immunoSEQ multiplex PCR. The sample yields about 160,000 clones, about 81% seen once. Sequencing used PBMCs. All receptors derive from a woman in her forties or fifties in good health and CMV-seropositive.

With respect to this clone: The germline gene is not matched at one end of the junction; a read error may be the cause. Other nucleotide sequences from this sample produce the same CDR3. This sequence joins TRBV5-1 and TRBJ2-5; TRBD1 agrees at 7 bases. This CDR3 is 14 amino acids long. The V gene's germline CDR1 is SGHRS and CDR2 YFSETQ. The CDR3 DNA sequence: TGCGCCAGCAGCTTGGTCGGGACAGAAGAGACCCAATACTTC. Amino acid sequence: CASSLVGTEETQYF. The whole variable domain, remainder taken from reference TRBV5-1 and TRBJ2-5, is KAGVTQTPRYLIKTRGQQVTLSCSPISGHRSVSWYQQTPGQGLQFLFEYFSETQRNKGNFPGRFSGRQFSNSRSEMNVSTLELGDSALYLCASSLVGTEETQYFGPGTRLLVL.

By sample share, this clone is medium-sized (0.01 to 0.1%). The chain combines TRBV11-3 with TRBJ2-3; TRBD1 might be the D (6 bases). There are 13 residues in the CDR3. V lost 5 bases, J lost 3 bases, and 9 bases lay in between. Germline V gene lookup returns CDR1 SGHNT and CDR2 YENEEA. This chain's CDR3 is CASSPGVTDTQYF. As DNA, the CDR3 is TGTGCCAGCAGCCCAGGGGTGACAGATACGCAGTATTTT.

The chain links TRBV19 to TRBJ2-1; 14 bases map to TRBD2. Trimming at V came to 4 bases and at J to 9 bases, leaving 8 bases not matched to a gene. This CDR3 has 16 residues. CDR1 LNHDA and CDR2 SQIVND come from the germline V gene (reference sequence). CDR3 sequence reads: CASSKMTSGGASEQFF. The CDR3 DNA reads as TGTGCCAGTAGTAAAATGACTAGCGGGGGGGCCAGTGAGCAGTTCTTC. Variable domain in full (rest from reference TRBV19 and TRBJ2-1): DGGITQSPKYLFRKEGQNVTLSCEQNLNHDAMYWYRQDPGQGLRLIYYSQIVNDFQKGDIAEGYSVSREKKESFPLTVTSAQKNPTAFYLCASSKMTSGGASEQFFGPGTRLTVL.

The V gene is TRBV19, the J gene TRBJ1-1, with 11 bases lining up with TRBD1. This CDR3 region has 17 residues. Trimming cost V 4 bases and J 0 bases; bases outside gene matches: 7. Germline assignment: CDR1 LNHDA and CDR2 SQIVND (reference sequence). CDR3 DNA: TGTGCCAGTAGTACTAGGACAGGGGGCGTATTGAACACTGAAGCTTTCTTT. Translation: CASSTRTGGVLNTEAFF.

CDR3 in DNA: TGTGCCAGCAGCTCACCCGGGACAGAGAACACTGAAGCTTTCTTT. It translates to CASSSPGTENTEAFF. The rearrangement uses TRBV28 and TRBJ1-1; TRBD1 aligns across 7 bases. CDR3 size: 15 residues. Germline CDR1 reads MDHEN; CDR2 reads SYDVKM. J gave up 1 base and V 6 bases, and 8 bases lay outside the gene matches.

V is TRBV9 and J is TRBJ1-3, with 8 bases that match TRBD1. The CDR3 is made up of 16 amino acids. Germline V lookup: CDR1 SGDLS, CDR2 YYNGEE. V gave up 4 bases and J gave up 3 bases; unmatched junction bases: 9. The CDR3 DNA follows: TGTGCCAGCAGCCTCCAGGCAGGGGGCTTTGGAAACACCATATATTTT. It translates to CASSLQAGGFGNTIYF.

V usage is TRBV29-1 and J usage is TRBJ1-1; weak D call: TRBD1 (6 bases). The CDR3 has 14 amino acids. The germline CDR1 and CDR2 sequences are SQVTM and ANQGSEA. V shed 5 bases and J shed 0 bases, with 13 bases lying between them. The CDR3 is CSVHRTDMNTEAFF. For the CDR3, the DNA is TGCAGCGTTCATCGGACAGACATGAACACTGAAGCTTTCTTT.

The genes are TRBV14 and TRBJ2-1, with 7 positions matching TRBD1. CDR3 length: 15 residues. In germline, CDR1 is SGHDN, CDR2 FVKESK. J gave up 2 bases and V 6 bases, and 7 bases lay outside the gene matches. CDR3 amino acids: CASRDARGPYNEQFF. The CDR3 coding sequence is TGTGCCAGCAGAGACGCAAGGGGGCCCTACAATGAGCAGTTCTTC.

The gene calls are TRBV2 and TRBJ1-2, with D possibly TRBD1 on 6 matching bases. V was shortened by 7 bases and J by 3 bases, with 9 bases between the two germline ends. The V gene's germline CDR1 is SNHLY and CDR2 FYNNEI. The CDR3 consists of 12 residues. The CDR3 sequence: CASKQGDYGYTF. CDR3 coding DNA: TGTGCCAGCAAACAGGGAGACTATGGCTACACCTTC.

The chain recombines TRBV30 with TRBJ1-4; D remains unclear. Trimming removed 2 bases from V and 0 bases from J, with 4 bases in between. Germline loops: CDR1 GTSNPN, CDR2 SVGIG (reference sequence). The CDR3 contains 13 residues. The CDR3 DNA sequence: TGTGCCTGGAGTTATACAACTAATGAAAAACTGTTTTTT. Encoded protein: CAWSYTTNEKLFF.

As regards this clone: One end of the junction fails to match germline, which may point to a read error. The rearrangement uses TRBV6-1 and TRBJ1-1, with no clear D. Germline V gene lookup returns CDR1 MNHNS and CDR2 SASEGT. This CDR3 is 11 amino acids long. DNA of the CDR3: TGTGCCAGCCGTGAGGCGGCAGAAGCTTTCTTT. Protein: CASREAAEAFF.

In its sample, this clone was seen a few times. This rearrangement joins TRBV5-6 to TRBJ1-5; D may be TRBD1 (6 bases). CDR1 and CDR2 (germline): SGHDT, YYEEEE. V lost 4 bases and J 4 bases, leaving 9 bases between the germline ends. This CDR3 contains 13 residues. CDR3: CASSEGGNQPQHF. The DNA for the CDR3 is TGTGCCAGCAGCGAGGGGGGGAATCAGCCCCAGCATTTT.

The CDR3 DNA sequence: TGTGCCTGGCACCCGGGACAGGGAAACACCATATATTTT. Its translation is CAWHPGQGNTIYF. The gene calls are TRBV30 and TRBJ1-3, with TRBD1 matching over 7 bases. Trimming at V came to 5 bases and at J to 4 bases, leaving 5 bases not matched to a gene. Germline V gene data show CDR1 as GTSNPN and CDR2 as SVGIG (reference sequence). The CDR3 extends over 13 amino acids.

The chain carries TRBV7-3 and TRBJ2-3, with TRBD2 matching over 10 bases. CDR1 and CDR2 from the germline V gene are SGHTA and FQGTGA. The CDR3 extends over 16 amino acids. The V gene end was trimmed by 5 bases and the J gene end by 0 bases; junction bases not matched to a gene: 5. CDR3 in DNA: TGTGCCAGCAGCCCGAAAGCGGGGGGGAGCACAGATACGCAGTATTTT. Protein sequence: CASSPKAGGSTDTQYF.

This clone was found a few times. This chain uses TRBV5-8 with TRBJ1-1; D call uncertain. Germline assignment: CDR1 SGHTS and CDR2 YDEGEE. The CDR3 totals 14 residues. Deletions cut 0 bases from V and 4 bases from J, with 10 bases between. The CDR3 sequence: CASSLEPYRTEAFF. The DNA of the CDR3 is TGTGCCAGCAGCTTGGAGCCATATCGCACTGAAGCTTTCTTT.

The chain employs TRBV13 and TRBJ2-1; the D gene is possibly TRBD2 (5 bases). The germline V gene has CDR1 PRHDT and CDR2 FYEKMQ (reference sequence). V lost 5 bases, J lost 14 bases, and 19 bases lay in between. The CDR3 consists of 13 residues. CDR3 nucleotides: TGTGCCAGCAGCCCTCCCAAGGGAGTTTCCGAGTTCTTC. Encoded protein: CASSPPKGVSEFF.

The chain is built from TRBV12-5 and TRBJ2-1; D might be TRBD2 (6 bases). The CDR3 runs 15 residues. Germline loops: CDR1 LGHNT, CDR2 FRNRAP. The germline V and J ends were trimmed by 6 bases and 1 base, with 13 bases remaining between them. CDR3 sequence (DNA): TGTGCTAGTGGGACCGGGGGATCGTCCTACAATGAGCAGTTCTTC. It translates to CASGTGGSSYNEQFF.

The chain has TRBV9 and TRBJ1-1, with D perhaps TRBD1 (5 bases). The ends were cut back, 4 bases at V and 7 bases at J, with 17 bases in the middle. This CDR3 is 14 amino acids long. Per germline, CDR1 SGDLS and CDR2 YYNGEE. The CDR3 sequence is CASSPRRGIDEAFF. CDR3 sequence (DNA): TGTGCCAGCAGCCCGCGACGGGGGATCGATGAAGCTTTCTTT.

The chain uses TRBV10-1 and TRBJ2-7; D might be TRBD2 (6 bases). Germline CDR1 WNHNN, CDR2 SYGVQD (reference sequence). The CDR3 contains 13 residues. Trimming cost V 4 bases and J 2 bases, with 9 bases left between them. CDR3 sequence reads: CASSAGLTYEQYF. The CDR3 DNA is TGCGCCAGCAGTGCGGGACTTACCTACGAGCAGTACTTC.

The chain uses TRBV18 and TRBJ2-3, with no clear D. CDR3 size: 15 residues. Deletions cut 3 bases from V and 0 bases from J, with 10 bases between. Germline CDR1 reads KGHSH; CDR2 reads LQKENI. The CDR3 DNA follows: TGTGCCAGCTCACCTCCCAGCGCTAGCACAGATACGCAGTATTTT. It is translated as CASSPPSASTDTQYF.

CDR3 coding DNA: TGTGCCAGCAGCCTGACGGGGACAGGTGCCACCGGGGAGCTGTTTTTT. It specifies CASSLTGTGATGELFF. The chain joins TRBV2 to TRBJ2-2, with TRBD1 identical over 8 bases. V gave up 6 bases and J gave up 4 bases; unmatched junction bases: 10. The CDR3 covers 16 residues. The V gene's germline CDR1 is SNHLY and CDR2 FYNNEI.

J is TRBJ2-5 and V is TRBV5-6; tentative D call: TRBD2 (6 bases). Trimming pared 3 bases from V and 0 bases from J, leaving 15 bases between. The germline gives CDR1 SGHDT, CDR2 YYEEEE. The CDR3 spans 16 residues. CDR3 bases: TGTGCCAGCAGCTACTCCGGGGGAACGTACCAAGAGACCCAGTACTTC. Translated: CASSYSGGTYQETQYF. The variable domain in full, completed from reference TRBV5-6 and TRBJ2-5, reads DAGVTQSPTHLIKTRGQQVTLRCSPKSGHDTVSWYQQALGQGPQFIFQYYEEEERQRGNFPDRFSGHQFPNYSSELNVNALLLGDSALYLCASSYSGGTYQETQYFGPGTRLLVL.

The V call is TRBV7-7, the J call TRBJ2-3; 11 bases are a match to TRBD2. Looked up from germline, CDR1 is SSHAT and CDR2 is FNYEAQ (reference sequence). V lost 1 base to trimming and J lost 6 bases; unmatched junction nucleotides: 12. This CDR3 is built from 18 residues. CDR3 bases: TGTGCCAGCAGCTTAGGCCCCGGGCTAGCGGGGGGCCTGGATACGCAGTATTTT. This gives the protein CASSLGPGLAGGLDTQYF.

The gene calls are TRBV6-1 and TRBJ2-3; D ambiguous. Trimming pared 10 bases from V and 6 bases from J, leaving 14 bases between. CDR3 size: 12 residues. Germline CDR1 is MNHNS and CDR2 is SASEGT. CDR3 in amino acids: CATSLSRDTQYF. The CDR3 DNA sequence: TGTGCCACCTCCCTGTCGCGGGATACGCAGTATTTT.

V usage is TRBV10-3 and J usage is TRBJ2-7; possible D gene TRBD1, 6 bases. The V gene lost 8 bases and the J gene lost 1 base, with 15 bases spanning the gap. The V gene's germline CDR1 is ENHRY and CDR2 SYGVKD. The CDR3 loop spans 14 amino acids. The CDR3 coding sequence is TGTGCCATCTCGCCGGTAGGGGGTTCCTACGAGCAGTACTTC. Translated, it gives CAISPVGGSYEQYF.

This clone was picked up a small number of times. The J gene is TRBJ2-7, the V gene TRBV6-6; perhaps TRBD2 as D (6 bases). Germline V gene sequence: CDR1 MNHNY, CDR2 SVGAGI (reference sequence). The CDR3 totals 14 residues. The ends were cut back, 5 bases at V and 3 bases at J, with 14 bases in the middle. Here the CDR3 reads CASSRGLVLYEQYF. CDR3 sequence (DNA): TGTGCCAGCAGTCGGGGACTGGTCCTCTACGAGCAGTACTTC.

This chain uses TRBV19 with TRBJ2-5, with TRBD2 matching over 8 bases. The germline V gene has CDR1 LNHDA and CDR2 SQIVND (reference sequence). Trimming cost V 5 bases and J 2 bases; bases outside gene matches: 7. This CDR3 comprises 15 residues. CDR3 loop: CASSRGGDPQETQYF. The CDR3 DNA reads TGTGCCAGTAGTCGGGGGGGCGACCCTCAAGAGACCCAGTACTTC.

The chain carries TRBV16 and TRBJ1-1; D perhaps matches TRBD1 (5 bases). Trimming took off 1 base at V and 4 bases at J, with 10 bases between the two ends. Germline V gene lookup returns CDR1 KGHSY and CDR2 FQNENV. The CDR3 is made up of 14 amino acids. CDR3 DNA: TGTGCCAGCAGCCAATGGGGCGGGGGCACTGAAGCTTTCTTT. Residues: CASSQWGGGTEAFF.

This chain links TRBV7-9 with TRBJ1-6; TRBD1 matches at 9 bases. The germline V gene has CDR1 SEHNR and CDR2 FQNEAQ (reference sequence). The CDR3 length is 16 residues. Trimming removed 1 base from V and 5 bases from J; junction bases left unmatched: 3. The CDR3 nucleotides are TGTGCCAGCAGCTTAGTAGGGACAGGGAATAATTCACCCCTCCACTTT. Translation: CASSLVGTGNNSPLHF.

This sequence joins TRBV9 and TRBJ2-3; TRBD1 matches 8 bases. Per germline, CDR1 SGDLS and CDR2 YYNGEE. V lost 2 bases and J lost 2; bases outside the gene matches: 10. The CDR3 has 17 residues. The CDR3 sequence: CASSVRPRTGITDTQYF. Written as DNA, the CDR3 is TGTGCCAGCAGCGTTCGCCCTCGGACAGGGATCACAGATACGCAGTATTTT.